This TCR beta chain was recorded in a study of T cell repertoires in cytomegalovirus infection. TCRdb independently ran MiXCR on the reads; one entry per CDR3 protein. Of 100,000 to 120,000 distinct CDR3 sequences listed, about 30% are singletons. General study findings and limits: Carriers of CMV plus the relevant HLA were identified by cumulative public TCR beta family frequency.

About this clonotype itself: The antigen remains undetermined.

This clonotype was obtained from a human donor in good health (CMV status not recorded). Some clones in this sample may be carry-over from other donors' samples. The sample consisted of CD8+ T cells from cultured PBMCs, taken from culture after CMV antigen stimulation.

The CDR3 sequence is CASSFYGPGEQYF. In DNA, the CDR3 is TGTGCCAGCAGTTTTTATGGACCGGGGGAGCAGTACTTC. The V and J genes are TRBV6-5 and TRBJ2-7, with a weak D call TRBD2 (5 bases). Germline lookup yields CDR1 MNHEY and CDR2 SVGAGI. This CDR3 comprises 13 residues. Trimming took off 4 bases at V and 7 bases at J, with 14 bases between the two ends.